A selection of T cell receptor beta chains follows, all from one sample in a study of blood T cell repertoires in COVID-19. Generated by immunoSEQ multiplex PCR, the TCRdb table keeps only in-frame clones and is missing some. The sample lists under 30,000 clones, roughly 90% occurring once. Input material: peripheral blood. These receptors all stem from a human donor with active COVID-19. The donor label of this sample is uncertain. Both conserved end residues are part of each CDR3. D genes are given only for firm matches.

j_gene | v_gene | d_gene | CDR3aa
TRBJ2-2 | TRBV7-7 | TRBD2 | CASSRASGSPGELFF
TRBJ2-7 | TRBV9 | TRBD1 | CASSGPGQGTYEQYF
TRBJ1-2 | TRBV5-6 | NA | CASSLTGGYTF
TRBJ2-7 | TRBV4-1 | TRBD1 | CASSRSQGAWEQYF
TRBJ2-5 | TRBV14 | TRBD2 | CASSDRLAGDYEETQYF
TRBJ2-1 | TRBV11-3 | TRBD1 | CASSSGTGTHEQFF
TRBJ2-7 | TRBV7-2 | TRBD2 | CASSPRPGLVGGEQYF
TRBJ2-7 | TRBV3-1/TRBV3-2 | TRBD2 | CASSGGLALTYEQYF
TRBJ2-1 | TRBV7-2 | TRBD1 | CASSLAQGTYNEQFF
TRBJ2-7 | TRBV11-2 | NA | CASSQQPVEQYF
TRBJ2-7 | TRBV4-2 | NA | CASSQVGATPYEQYF
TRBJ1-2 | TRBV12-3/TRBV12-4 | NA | CASSPDTNYGYTF
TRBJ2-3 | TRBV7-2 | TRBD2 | CASSPGTSGNGDTQYF
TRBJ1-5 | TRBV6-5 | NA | CASSQGSFSNQPQHF
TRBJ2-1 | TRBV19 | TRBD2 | CASSPRASGSTYNEQFF
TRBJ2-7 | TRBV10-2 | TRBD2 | CASSEGGRGKFEQYF
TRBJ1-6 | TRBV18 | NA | CASSPKQENSPLHF
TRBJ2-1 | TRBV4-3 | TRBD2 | CASSQRLAGGYNEQFF
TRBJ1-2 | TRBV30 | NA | CAWRRWKGSNYGYTF
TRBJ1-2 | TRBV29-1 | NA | CSVEDLADYGYTF
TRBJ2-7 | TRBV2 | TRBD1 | CASSESPRTGVYEQYF
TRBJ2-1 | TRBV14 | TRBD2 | CASSQGLAGGYNEQFF
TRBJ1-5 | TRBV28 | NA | CASSLTGQVDQPQHF
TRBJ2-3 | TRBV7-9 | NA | CASSLRLVGTDTQYF
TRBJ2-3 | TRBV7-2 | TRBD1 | CASSSGGDTQYF
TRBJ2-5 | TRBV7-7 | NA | CASSSRGGAQETQYF
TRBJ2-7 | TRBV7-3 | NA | CASSSAGGDSGEQYF
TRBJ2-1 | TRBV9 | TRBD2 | CASSPGGVGDEQFF
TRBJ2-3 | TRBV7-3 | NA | CASSRQRPGTQYF
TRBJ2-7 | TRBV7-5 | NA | CARSFPRCPSYEQYF
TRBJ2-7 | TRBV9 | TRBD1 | CASSAAGTGAEQYF
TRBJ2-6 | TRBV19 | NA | CASSVVEANVLTF
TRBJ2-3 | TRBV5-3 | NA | CARSSINRVCTDTQYF
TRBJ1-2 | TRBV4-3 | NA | CASSQTDFYGYTF
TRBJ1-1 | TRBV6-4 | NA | CASSAEQGTEAFF
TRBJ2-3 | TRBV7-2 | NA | CASSLGGGIDTQYF
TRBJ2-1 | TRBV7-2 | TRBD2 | CASSSGGAGGLGNEQFF
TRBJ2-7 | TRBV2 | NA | CASRMEGWVYEQYF
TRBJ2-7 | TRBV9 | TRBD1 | CASSLPGQGAGEQYF
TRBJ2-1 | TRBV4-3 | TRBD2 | CASSPTAASGSNEQFF
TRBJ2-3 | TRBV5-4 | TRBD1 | CASSLAPGWGQGTDTQYF
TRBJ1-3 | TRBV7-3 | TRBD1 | CASSLLPKGTGENPSGNTIYF
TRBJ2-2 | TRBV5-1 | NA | CASSLGTPDTGELFF
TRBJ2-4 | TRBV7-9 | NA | CASSLDGASNIQYF
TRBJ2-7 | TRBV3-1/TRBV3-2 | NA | CASSQVTGEQYF
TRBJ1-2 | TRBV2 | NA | CASTRVNYGYTF
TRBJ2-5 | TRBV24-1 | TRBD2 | CATSDSTSGQTQYF